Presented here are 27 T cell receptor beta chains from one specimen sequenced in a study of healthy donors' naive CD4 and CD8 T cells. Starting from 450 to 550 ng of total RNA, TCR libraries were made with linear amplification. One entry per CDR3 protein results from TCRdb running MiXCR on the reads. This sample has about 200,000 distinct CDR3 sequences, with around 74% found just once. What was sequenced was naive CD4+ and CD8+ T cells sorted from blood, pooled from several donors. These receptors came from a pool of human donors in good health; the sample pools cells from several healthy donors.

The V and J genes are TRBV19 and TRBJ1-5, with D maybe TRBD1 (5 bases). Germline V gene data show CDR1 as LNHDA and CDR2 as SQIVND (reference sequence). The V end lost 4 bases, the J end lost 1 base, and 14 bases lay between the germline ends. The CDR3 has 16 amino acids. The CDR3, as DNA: TGTGCCAGTAGTAGAGGCAGGGATGGGAGCAATCAGCCCCAGCATTTT. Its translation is CASSRGRDGSNQPQHF.

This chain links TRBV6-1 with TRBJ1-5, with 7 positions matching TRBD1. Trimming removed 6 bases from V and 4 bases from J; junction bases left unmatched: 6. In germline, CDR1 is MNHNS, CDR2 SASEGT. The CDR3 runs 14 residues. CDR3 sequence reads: CASSRDSANQPQHF. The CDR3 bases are TGTGCCAGCAGCCGGGACAGTGCTAATCAGCCCCAGCATTTT.

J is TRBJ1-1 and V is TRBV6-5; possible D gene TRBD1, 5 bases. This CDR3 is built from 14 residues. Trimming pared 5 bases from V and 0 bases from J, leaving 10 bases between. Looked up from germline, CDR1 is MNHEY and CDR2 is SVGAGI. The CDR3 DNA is TGTGCCAGCAGTAATAGGGGAGTGAACACTGAAGCTTTCTTT. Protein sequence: CASSNRGVNTEAFF.

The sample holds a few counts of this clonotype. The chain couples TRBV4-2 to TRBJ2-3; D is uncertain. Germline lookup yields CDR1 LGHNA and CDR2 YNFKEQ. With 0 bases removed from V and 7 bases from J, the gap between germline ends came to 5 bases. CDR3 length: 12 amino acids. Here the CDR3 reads CASSQESYTQYF. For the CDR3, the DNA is TGTGCCAGCAGCCAAGAGAGCTATACGCAGTATTTT.

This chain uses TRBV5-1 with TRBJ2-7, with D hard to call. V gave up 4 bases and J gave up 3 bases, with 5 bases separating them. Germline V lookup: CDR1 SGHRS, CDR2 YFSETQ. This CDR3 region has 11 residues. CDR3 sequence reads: CASSGDYEQYF. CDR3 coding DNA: TGCGCCAGCAGCGGTGACTACGAGCAGTACTTC.

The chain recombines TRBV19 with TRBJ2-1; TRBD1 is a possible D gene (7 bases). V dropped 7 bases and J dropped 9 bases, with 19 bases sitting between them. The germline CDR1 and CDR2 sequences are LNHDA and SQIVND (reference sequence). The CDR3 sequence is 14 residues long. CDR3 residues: CASIKSSQGGEQFF. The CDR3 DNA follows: TGTGCCAGTATTAAGTCATCCCAGGGGGGTGAGCAGTTCTTC. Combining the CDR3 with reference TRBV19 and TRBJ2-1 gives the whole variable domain DGGITQSPKYLFRKEGQNVTLSCEQNLNHDAMYWYRQDPGQGLRLIYYSQIVNDFQKGDIAEGYSVSREKKESFPLTVTSAQKNPTAFYLCASIKSSQGGEQFFGPGTRLTVL.

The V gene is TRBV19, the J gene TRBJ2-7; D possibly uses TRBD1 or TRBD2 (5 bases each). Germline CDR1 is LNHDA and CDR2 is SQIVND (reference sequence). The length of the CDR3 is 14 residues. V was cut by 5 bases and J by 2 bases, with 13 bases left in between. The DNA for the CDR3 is TGTGCCAGTAGTCGGGGCCCAAGGACCTACGAGCAGTACTTC. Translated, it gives CASSRGPRTYEQYF.

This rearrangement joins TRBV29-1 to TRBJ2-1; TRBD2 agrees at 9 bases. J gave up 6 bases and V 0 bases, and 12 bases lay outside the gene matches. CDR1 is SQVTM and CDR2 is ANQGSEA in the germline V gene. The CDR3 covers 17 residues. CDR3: CSVEDGVAGEGSNEQFF. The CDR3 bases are TGCAGCGTTGAAGATGGGGTAGCGGGAGAAGGTTCCAATGAGCAGTTCTTC.

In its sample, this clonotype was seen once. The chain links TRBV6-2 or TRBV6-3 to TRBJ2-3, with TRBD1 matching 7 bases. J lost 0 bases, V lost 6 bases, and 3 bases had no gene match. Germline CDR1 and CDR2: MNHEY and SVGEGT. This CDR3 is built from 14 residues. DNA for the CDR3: TGTGCCAGCAGGACGACAGGGAGCACAGATACGCAGTATTTT. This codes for CASRTTGSTDTQYF.

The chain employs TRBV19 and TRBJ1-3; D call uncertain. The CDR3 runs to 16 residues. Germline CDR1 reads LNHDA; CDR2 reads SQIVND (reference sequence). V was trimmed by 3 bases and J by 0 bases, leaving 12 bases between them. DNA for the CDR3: TGTGCCAGTAGTATCCTGTCGGGCCGCTCTGGAAACACCATATATTTT. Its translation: CASSILSGRSGNTIYF.

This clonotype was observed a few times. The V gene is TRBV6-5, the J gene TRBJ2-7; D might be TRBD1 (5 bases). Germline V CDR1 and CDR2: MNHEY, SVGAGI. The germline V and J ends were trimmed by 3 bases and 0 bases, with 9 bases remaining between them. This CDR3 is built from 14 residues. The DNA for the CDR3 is TGTGCCAGCAGTTATGGGCAGGGCTCCTACGAGCAGTACTTC. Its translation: CASSYGQGSYEQYF.

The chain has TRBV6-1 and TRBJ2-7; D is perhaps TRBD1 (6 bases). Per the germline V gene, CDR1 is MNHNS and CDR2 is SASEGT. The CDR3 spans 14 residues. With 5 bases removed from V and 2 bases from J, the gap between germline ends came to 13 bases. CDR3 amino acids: CASSSYSGAYEQYF. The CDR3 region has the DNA TGTGCCAGCAGTTCCTATTCAGGGGCCTACGAGCAGTACTTC.

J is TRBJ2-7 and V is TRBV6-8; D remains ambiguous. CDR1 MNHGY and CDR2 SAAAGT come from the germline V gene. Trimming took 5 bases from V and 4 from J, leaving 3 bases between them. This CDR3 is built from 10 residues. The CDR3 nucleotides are TGTGCCAGCAGTAAGTACGAGCAGTACTTC. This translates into CASSKYEQYF.

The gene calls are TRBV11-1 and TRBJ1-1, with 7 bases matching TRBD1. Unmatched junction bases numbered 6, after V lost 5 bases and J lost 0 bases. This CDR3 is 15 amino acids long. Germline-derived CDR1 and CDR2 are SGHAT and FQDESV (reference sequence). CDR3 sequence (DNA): TGTGCCAGCAGCGCCCAGGGGGAGGTGAACACTGAAGCTTTCTTT. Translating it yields CASSAQGEVNTEAFF. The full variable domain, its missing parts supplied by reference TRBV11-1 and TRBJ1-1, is EAEVAQSPRYKITEKSQAVAFWCDPISGHATLYWYRQILGQGPELLVQFQDESVVDDSQLPKDRFSAERLKGVDSTLKIQPAELGDSAMYLCASSAQGEVNTEAFFGQGTRLTVV.

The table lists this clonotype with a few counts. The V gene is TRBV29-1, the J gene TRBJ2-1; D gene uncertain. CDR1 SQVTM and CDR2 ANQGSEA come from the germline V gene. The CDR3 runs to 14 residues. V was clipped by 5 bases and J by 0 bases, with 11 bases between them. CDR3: CSVSGRSSYNEQFF. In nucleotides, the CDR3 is TGCAGCGTTTCGGGTCGGAGCTCCTACAATGAGCAGTTCTTC.

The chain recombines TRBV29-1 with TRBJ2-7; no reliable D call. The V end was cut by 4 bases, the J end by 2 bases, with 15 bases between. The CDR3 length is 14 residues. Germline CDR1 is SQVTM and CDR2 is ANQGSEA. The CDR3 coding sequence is TGCAGCGTTGCCAGACGGTCAGATCCCTACGAGCAGTACTTC. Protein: CSVARRSDPYEQYF.

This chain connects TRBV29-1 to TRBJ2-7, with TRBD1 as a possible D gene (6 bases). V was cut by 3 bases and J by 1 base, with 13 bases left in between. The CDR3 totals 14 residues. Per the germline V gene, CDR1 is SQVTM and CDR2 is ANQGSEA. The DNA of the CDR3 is TGCAGCGTTGAGGGGTGGGACAATTCCTACGAGCAGTACTTC. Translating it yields CSVEGWDNSYEQYF.

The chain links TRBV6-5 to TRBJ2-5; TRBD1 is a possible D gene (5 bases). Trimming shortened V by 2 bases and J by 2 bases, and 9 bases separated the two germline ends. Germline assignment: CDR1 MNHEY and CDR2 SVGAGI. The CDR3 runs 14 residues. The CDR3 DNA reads TGTGCCAGCAGTTACGCCGACAGACAAGAGACCCAGTACTTC. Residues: CASSYADRQETQYF.

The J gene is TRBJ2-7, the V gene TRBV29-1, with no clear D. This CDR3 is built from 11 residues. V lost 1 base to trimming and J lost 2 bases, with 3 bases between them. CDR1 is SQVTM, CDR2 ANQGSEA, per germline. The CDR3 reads CSVEATYEQYF. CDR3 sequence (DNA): TGCAGCGTTGAAGCTACCTACGAGCAGTACTTC.

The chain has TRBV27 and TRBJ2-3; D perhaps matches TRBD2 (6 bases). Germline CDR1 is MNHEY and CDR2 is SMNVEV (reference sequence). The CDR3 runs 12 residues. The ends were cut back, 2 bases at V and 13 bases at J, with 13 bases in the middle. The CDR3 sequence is CASSLGGGIKYF. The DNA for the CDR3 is TGTGCCAGCAGTTTAGGTGGCGGGATAAAGTATTTT.

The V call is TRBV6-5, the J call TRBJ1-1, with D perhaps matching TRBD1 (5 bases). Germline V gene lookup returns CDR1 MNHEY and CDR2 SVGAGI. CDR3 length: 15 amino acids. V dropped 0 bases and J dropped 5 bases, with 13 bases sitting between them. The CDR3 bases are TGTGCCAGCAGTTACTCGAACGGGGGAAAAACTGAAGCTTTCTTT. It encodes CASSYSNGGKTEAFF.

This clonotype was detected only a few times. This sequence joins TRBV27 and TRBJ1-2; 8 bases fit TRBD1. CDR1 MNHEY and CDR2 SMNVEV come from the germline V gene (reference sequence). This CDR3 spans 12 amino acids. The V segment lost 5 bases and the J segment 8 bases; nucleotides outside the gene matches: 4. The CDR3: CASSDRGGGYTF. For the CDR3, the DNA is TGTGCCAGCAGTGACAGGGGAGGAGGCTACACCTTC.

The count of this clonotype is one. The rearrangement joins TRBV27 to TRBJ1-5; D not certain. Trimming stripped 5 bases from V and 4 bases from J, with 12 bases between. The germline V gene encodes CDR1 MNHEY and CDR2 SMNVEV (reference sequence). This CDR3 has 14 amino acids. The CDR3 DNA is TGTGCCAGCAGTCCGGGGATCCCTAATCAGCCCCAGCATTTT. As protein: CASSPGIPNQPQHF.

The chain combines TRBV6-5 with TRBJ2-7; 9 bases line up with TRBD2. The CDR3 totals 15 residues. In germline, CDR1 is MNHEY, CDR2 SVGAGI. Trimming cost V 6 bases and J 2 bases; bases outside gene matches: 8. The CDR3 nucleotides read TGTGCCAGCAGGCTCGGACTAGCGCCCGCCTACGAGCAGTACGTC. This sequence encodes CASRLGLAPAYEQYV.

CDR3 coding DNA: TGTGCCAGCAGTCGTAACCGACGCCTCTACAATGAGCAGTTCTTC. Amino acid sequence: CASSRNRRLYNEQFF. The chain couples TRBV6-6 to TRBJ2-1; D ambiguous. This CDR3 has 15 amino acids. Germline V gene data show CDR1 as MNHNY and CDR2 as SVGAGI (reference sequence). Trimming cost V 5 bases and J 3 bases, with 14 bases left between them.

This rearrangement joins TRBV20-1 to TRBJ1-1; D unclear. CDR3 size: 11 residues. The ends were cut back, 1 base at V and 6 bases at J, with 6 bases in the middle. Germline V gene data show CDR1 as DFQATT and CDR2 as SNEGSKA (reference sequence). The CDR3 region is CSARAGPEAFF. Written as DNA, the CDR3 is TGCAGTGCTAGAGCGGGTCCTGAAGCTTTCTTT.

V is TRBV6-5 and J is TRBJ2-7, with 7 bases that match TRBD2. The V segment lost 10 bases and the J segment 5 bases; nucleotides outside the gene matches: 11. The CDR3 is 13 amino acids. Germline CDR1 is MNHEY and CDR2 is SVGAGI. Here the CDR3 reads CATSRTSPHEQYF. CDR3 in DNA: TGTGCCACCTCTAGGACTAGTCCCCACGAGCAGTACTTC.